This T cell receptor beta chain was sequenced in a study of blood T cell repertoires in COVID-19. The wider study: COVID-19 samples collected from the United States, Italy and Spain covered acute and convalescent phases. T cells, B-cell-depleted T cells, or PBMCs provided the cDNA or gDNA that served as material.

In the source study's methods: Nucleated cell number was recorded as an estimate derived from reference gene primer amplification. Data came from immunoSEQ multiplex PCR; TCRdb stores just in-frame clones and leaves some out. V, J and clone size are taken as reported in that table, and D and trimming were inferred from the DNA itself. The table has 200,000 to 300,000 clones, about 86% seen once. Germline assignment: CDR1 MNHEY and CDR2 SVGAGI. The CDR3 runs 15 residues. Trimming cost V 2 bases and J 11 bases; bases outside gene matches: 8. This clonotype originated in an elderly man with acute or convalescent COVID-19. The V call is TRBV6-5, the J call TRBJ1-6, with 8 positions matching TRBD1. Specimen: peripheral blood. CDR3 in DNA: TGTGCCAGCAGTTACGACGTTGGACAGGGAACACCCCTCCACTTT. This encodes CASSYDVGQGTPLHF.